This entry lists 30 T cell receptor beta chains sequenced from one sample in a study of tumor-infiltrating lymphocytes in primary liver carcinoma. Extraction also yielded germline DNA, while blood RNA was obtained from unsorted whole blood. cDNA specific to TCR beta was made from 500 ng of total RNA, with a constant-region primer employed for priming. Employing slightly modified ARM-PCR, three nested multiplex PCR rounds were run, and these gave rise to the TCR beta libraries. The first two PCR rounds used TRBV1-TRBV30 forward primers with a C-beta reverse primer, about 10 cycles each. From the multiplex PCR reads, TCRdb called clonotypes with MiXCR, one entry per CDR3 protein. The repertoire includes about 310,000 distinct CDR3 sequences, more than 55% of them detected once, and approximately 15% sits in the top ten. Sequencing was done on a sample of peripheral blood. These receptors all stem from a woman younger than 45 with primary liver carcinoma and hepatitis B virus infection.

The gene calls are TRBV4-3 and TRBJ2-1; 8 nucleotides align to TRBD2. The germline CDR1 and CDR2 sequences are LGHNA and YSLEER. Germline trimming cut 2 bases from V and 7 bases from J; bases unmatched to any gene: 10. CDR3 length: 16 residues. CDR3 DNA sequence: TGCGCCAGCAGCCAATCCCAGCGGGAGTACGTAAATGAGCAGTTCTTC. Its translation: CASSQSQREYVNEQFF.

This clonotype was observed a few times. Here the CDR3 DNA reads TGCGCCAGCACCAGGTACCCTAACTCCTACAATGAGCAGTTCTTC. Its translation: CASTRYPNSYNEQFF. The rearrangement uses TRBV10-2 and TRBJ2-1; D is uncertain. Germline V lookup: CDR1 WSHSY, CDR2 SAAADI. V lost 7 bases to trimming and J lost 0 bases, with 13 bases between them. The CDR3 sequence is 15 residues long.

In its sample, this clonotype was seen a few times. The chain is built from TRBV28 and TRBJ2-7; D remains unclear. V lost 4 bases, J lost 2 bases, and 6 bases lay in between. Germline-derived CDR1 and CDR2 are MDHEN and SYDVKM. This CDR3 is 12 amino acids long. The CDR3, as DNA: TGTGCCAGCAGTTCGGAACCCTACGAGCAGTACTTC. Its protein is CASSSEPYEQYF.

A remark on this clonotype: Since a much larger clone is just one base distant, this may be a read error. The V gene is TRBV11-3, the J gene TRBJ2-5, with D perhaps TRBD1 or TRBD2 (5 bases each). This CDR3 has 15 residues. Germline loops: CDR1 SGHNT, CDR2 YENEEA. The CDR3 loop is CTSSQDRGSRSTQYF. In DNA, the CDR3 is TGCACCAGCAGCCAAGATCGGGGCAGCAGGTCCACCCAGTACTTC.

This clonotype was detected once. At one end, the junction sequence differs from germline, possibly due to a read error. The chain employs TRBV11-3 and TRBJ2-7; maybe TRBD1 (5 bases). Per the germline V gene, CDR1 is SGHNT and CDR2 is YENEEA. This CDR3 has 13 residues. The CDR3 bases are TGTGCCAGCAGCTCAAGACAGAACTACGAGCATTACTTC. Its translation: CASSSRQNYEHYF.

The rearrangement uses TRBV4-1 and TRBJ1-4; D is uncertain. The length of the CDR3 is 16 residues. Trimming took off 0 bases at V and 7 bases at J, with 15 bases between the two ends. Per the germline V gene, CDR1 is MGHRA and CDR2 is YSYEKL. This CDR3 is CASSQDHTRHSEKLFF. In nucleotides, the CDR3 is TGCGCCAGCAGCCAAGATCACACGCGGCATAGTGAAAAACTGTTTTTT.

This clonotype has ten or more counts. In nucleotides, the CDR3 is TGTGCCAGCAGCTTCACCGGGACAAAAGACGAGCAGTACTTC. Translated: CASSFTGTKDEQYF. This chain uses TRBV11-3 with TRBJ2-7, with D tentatively TRBD1 (6 bases). Germline CDR1 reads SGHNT; CDR2 reads YENEEA. The CDR3 length is 14 residues. The V end was cut by 3 bases, the J end by 5 bases, with 14 bases between.

Notes on this clonotype: Germline and junction disagree at one end, which may indicate a read error. This chain joins TRBV11-2 and TRBJ2-7; unclear D gene. Per germline, CDR1 SGHAT and CDR2 FQNNGV. There are 17 residues in the CDR3. The CDR3 reads CASSSRTQMGLKYEQYF. The CDR3 coding sequence is TGTGCCAGCAGCTCACGGACCCAGATGGGTCTAAAGTACGAGCAGTATTTC.

This chain joins TRBV12-3 or TRBV12-4 and TRBJ1-3, with D unresolved. V lost 8 bases and J 11 bases, leaving 10 bases between the germline ends. The CDR3 length is 10 residues. CDR3 loop: CASGRYAIYF. In DNA, the CDR3 is TGTGCCAGCGGCCGCTACGCCATATATTTT.

There are a few counts of this clonotype. The chain carries TRBV12-3 or TRBV12-4 and TRBJ1-6; D is possibly TRBD1 (5 bases). This CDR3 has 13 amino acids. V lost 5 bases and J lost 10, with 12 bases in between. The CDR3 sequence: CASSPQVDSPLHF. The DNA of the CDR3 is TGTGCCAGCAGTCCACAGGTGGACTCACCCCTCCACTTT.

V and J are TRBV6-6 and TRBJ2-3; D is unresolved. Deletions cut 8 bases from V and 5 bases from J, with 17 bases between. This CDR3 has 14 residues. The V gene's germline CDR1 is MNHNY and CDR2 SVGAGI (reference sequence). The CDR3 DNA follows: TGTGCCAGCCGACTGACCCGGGCGGTAGATACGCAGTATTTT. This gives the protein CASRLTRAVDTQYF.

The gene calls are TRBV7-9 and TRBJ2-5, with TRBD1 as a possible D gene (5 bases). The CDR3 spans 16 residues. CDR1 and CDR2 (germline): SEHNR, FQNEAQ (reference sequence). Trimming removed 4 bases at V and 1 base at J, with 16 bases between. CDR3 amino acids: CASSYTTDILQETQYF. For the CDR3, the DNA is TGTGCCAGCAGCTATACGACGGACATCCTCCAAGAGACCCAGTACTTC.

About this clonotype itself: Its ends do not fully match the called genes, so a read error is possible. The chain is built from TRBV12-3 or TRBV12-4 and TRBJ2-4; D remains unclear. CDR3 length equals 15 residues. CDR3 nucleotide sequence: TGTGCCAACAGTTTCCCCCGGGCGGCCAAAAACATTCAGTACTTC. It specifies CANSFPRAAKNIQYF.

Worth noting for this clonotype: A much larger clonotype is one base distant, so this may be a read error. The CDR3 does not close with the conserved phenylalanine or tryptophan, likely indicating a read error. The V gene is TRBV29-1, the J gene TRBJ2-1; D is unresolved. CDR1 and CDR2 from the germline V gene are SQVTM and ANQGSEA. The ends were cut back, 1 base at V and 3 bases at J, with 10 bases in the middle. The CDR3 has 14 amino acids. CDR3 sequence reads: CSVEGPYDYNEQFI. The CDR3 DNA reads TGCAGCGTTGAAGGCCCATACGACTACAATGAGCAGTTCATC.

The chain combines TRBV5-5 with TRBJ2-7; 7 positions match TRBD1. The CDR3 has 14 residues. After removal of 3 bases from V and 5 bases from J, the junction contained 8 bases not matched to a gene. CDR1 is SGHKS and CDR2 is YYEKEE in the germline V gene (reference sequence). The CDR3 nucleotides read TGTGCCAGCAGCTCGACAGGGACAAATCACGAGCAGTACTTC. This gives the protein CASSSTGTNHEQYF.

This clonotype was recorded many times. The chain joins TRBV6-1 to TRBJ2-3; D is unresolved. Trimming left V 6 bases short and J 1 base short, with 2 bases between. The CDR3 totals 11 residues. Germline V gives CDR1 MNHNS, CDR2 SASEGT. CDR3 sequence: CASRGTDTQYF. Written as DNA, the CDR3 is TGTGCCAGCAGGGGCACAGATACGCAGTATTTT.

Comment on this clonotype: A much larger clone lies one base from this, so it may be a read error. V is TRBV6-5 and J is TRBJ1-1; the match to TRBD1 covers 7 bases. The CDR3 spans 14 residues. The germline V gene has CDR1 MNHEY and CDR2 SVGAGI. CDR3 sequence: CVSSRTGENTEAFF. In nucleotides, the CDR3 is TGTGTCAGCAGTCGGACAGGAGAGAACACTGAAGCTTTCTTT.

The sample holds one count of this clonotype. A much more abundant neighbour one base away suggests this may be a read error. The chain joins TRBV29-1 to TRBJ2-1; D is undetermined. The CDR3 has 10 amino acids. Trimming stripped 2 bases from V and 12 bases from J, with 8 bases between. Germline V lookup: CDR1 SQVTM, CDR2 ANQGSEA. The CDR3 DNA is TGCAGCGTTGAAAGAGATCGGCAGTTCTTC. Translation: CSVERDRQFF.

This clonotype was found a few times. The J gene is TRBJ2-6, the V gene TRBV6-1; possibly TRBD2 for D (5 bases). Trimming removed 2 bases at V and 1 base at J, with 9 bases between. CDR1 and CDR2 (germline): MNHNS, SASEGT. This CDR3 is built from 16 residues. This chain's CDR3 is CASSERGSSGANVLTF. CDR3 coding DNA: TGTGCCAGCAGTGAACGGGGTAGTTCTGGGGCCAACGTCCTGACTTTC.

The chain is built from TRBV6-1 and TRBJ2-7; 8 bases are shared with TRBD2. This CDR3 region has 17 residues. Germline V gene data show CDR1 as MNHNS and CDR2 as SASEGT. V trimming: 1 base; J trimming: 4 bases; junction bases outside the gene matches: 12. CDR3 in DNA: TGTGCCAGCAGTGAAGGCCTTGGTTATAGCGGGACATACGAGCAGTACTTC. Its translation is CASSEGLGYSGTYEQYF.

About this clonotype: Possible read error: a much larger clone is one base away. The chain links TRBV12-3 or TRBV12-4 to TRBJ1-2; D gene uncertain. This CDR3 comprises 13 residues. The CDR3, as DNA: TGTGCCAGCAGTTTGTGGACTGTCCATGGCCACACCTTC. Translated, it gives CASSLWTVHGHTF.

On this clonotype: Just one base apart from a much larger clone, this may be a read error. The conserved phenylalanine or tryptophan normally closing the CDR3 is absent here, so this likely arose from a read error. The chain has TRBV29-1 and TRBJ2-7; 10 bases fit TRBD2. Germline assignment: CDR1 SQVTM and CDR2 ANQGSEA. The CDR3 length is 13 residues. The V segment lost 6 bases and the J segment 3 bases; nucleotides outside the gene matches: 5. CDR3 in DNA: TGCAGCGTGGGGCTAGCGGGAGACTACGAGCAGTACCTC. This encodes CSVGLAGDYEQYL.

This clonotype came up a few times. A much larger clonotype is one base distant, so this may be a read error. The genes are TRBV29-1 and TRBJ2-7; TRBD2 is a possible D gene (5 bases). CDR3 length: 15 amino acids. Germline CDR1 and CDR2: SQVTM and ANQGSEA. The DNA for the CDR3 is TGCAGCGTCAGACCCCTGGCGGCTAGCTCCTACGTGCAGTACTTC. As protein: CSVRPLAASSYVQYF.

The chain links TRBV29-1 to TRBJ2-3; TRBD2 aligns across 9 bases. The CDR3 extends over 15 amino acids. CDR1 is SQVTM and CDR2 is ANQGSEA in the germline V gene. The V segment lost 8 bases and the J segment 0 bases; nucleotides outside the gene matches: 9. The CDR3 DNA reads as TGCAGCCTCCTAAGACTAGCGGTCAGCACAGATACGCAGTATTTT. Protein product: CSLLRLAVSTDTQYF.

Turning to this clonotype: A read error may produce the germline difference seen at one junction end. Here the CDR3 reads CASSKTGLSKDIQYF. In DNA form, the CDR3 reads TGTGCCAGCAGTAAGACAGGGTTATCCAAAGACATTCAGTACTTC. This rearrangement joins TRBV12-3 or TRBV12-4 to TRBJ2-4; 7 bases fit TRBD1. This CDR3 spans 15 amino acids.

V is TRBV10-2 and J is TRBJ2-7, with 8 positions matching TRBD1. Germline CDR1 and CDR2: WSHSY and SAAADI. The ends lost 7 bases at V and 11 bases at J; junction bases unmatched: 10. This CDR3 has 12 amino acids. The CDR3 DNA reads as TGCGCCAGCAATGATCCAGGGGGCGCGAAGTACTTC. It translates to CASNDPGGAKYF.

To note about this clonotype: One end of the junction is discordant with germline, which a read error may explain. The rearrangement links TRBV11-2 to TRBJ2-7; the D gene is possibly TRBD1 (5 bases). Germline CDR1 reads SGHAT; CDR2 reads FQNNGV. CDR3 size: 12 residues. The CDR3 DNA sequence: TGTGCTAGCAGCTTACAGGTGTACGAGAAGTACTTC. It is translated as CASSLQVYEKYF. Complete variable domain (other parts from reference TRBV11-2 and TRBJ2-7): EAGVAQSPRYKIIEKRQSVAFWCNPISGHATLYWYQQILGQGPKLLIQFQNNGVVDDSQLPKDRFSAERLKGVDSTLKIQPAKLEDSAVYLCASSLQVYEKYFGPGTRLTVT.

As to this clonotype: One junction end does not reproduce the germline sequence, and a read error may be involved. This rearrangement joins TRBV4-3 to TRBJ2-1; weak D call: TRBD2 (5 bases). The CDR3 contains 16 residues. The germline gives CDR1 LGHNA, CDR2 YSLEER. The CDR3 DNA reads as TGCGCCAGCAACCAAGATTGGACCAGCGGCTACAATGAGCAGTTCTTC. It specifies CASNQDWTSGYNEQFF.

The chain joins TRBV29-1 to TRBJ2-2, with TRBD2 as a possible D gene (6 bases). From germline, CDR1 is SQVTM and CDR2 ANQGSEA. The CDR3 contains 13 residues. The CDR3 bases are TGCAGTACCTGTAGGAGGGACACCGGGGAGCTGTTTTTT. As protein: CSTCRRDTGELFF.

The chain combines TRBV5-5 with TRBJ1-1, with unresolved D. Trimming pared 0 bases from V and 4 bases from J, leaving 13 bases between. The CDR3 consists of 15 residues. In germline, CDR1 is SGHKS, CDR2 YYEKEE (reference sequence). The chain's CDR3 is CASSLGVVSGTEAFF. The CDR3 bases are TGTGCCAGCAGCTTGGGAGTGGTATCGGGCACTGAAGCTTTCTTT.